This passage covers 31 T cell receptor beta chains from one sample sequenced in a study of blood T cell repertoires in COVID-19. The assay was immunoSEQ multiplex PCR, and TCRdb's table has in-frame clones only and misses some. The table lists 84,000 or so clones, about 83% of them singletons. Sample: peripheral blood. The source of these receptors is a woman older than 75 with acute or convalescent COVID-19.

V is TRBV7-8 and J is TRBJ1-4; 9 positions match TRBD1. Germline V lookup: CDR1 SGHVS, CDR2 FQNEAQ. The CDR3 totals 15 residues. V was pared by 5 bases and J by 4 bases, with 5 bases of the junction left unmatched. The CDR3 sequence: CASSRPGQGNEKLFF. In DNA, the CDR3 is TGTGCCAGCAGCCGACCGGGACAGGGTAATGAAAAACTGTTTTTT.

This sequence joins TRBV6-6 and TRBJ2-7; D may be TRBD2 (6 bases). CDR1 and CDR2 from the germline V gene are MNHNY and SVGAGI (reference sequence). This CDR3 has 15 amino acids. The V gene lost 0 bases and the J gene lost 1 base, with 10 bases spanning the gap. CDR3 in amino acids: CASSYSMGGSYEQYF. CDR3 sequence (DNA): TGTGCCAGCAGTTACTCGATGGGGGGTTCCTACGAGCAGTACTTC.

This chain links TRBV12-3 or TRBV12-4 with TRBJ2-1, with D unclear. Trimming pared 1 base from V and 13 bases from J, leaving 11 bases between. This CDR3 has 12 amino acids. Written as DNA, the CDR3 is TGTGCCAGCAGTTTAGTGGCAGGCTATCAGTTCTTC. Encoded protein: CASSLVAGYQFF.

This chain connects TRBV24-1 to TRBJ2-7; 8 nucleotides align to TRBD1. V was clipped by 3 bases and J by 5 bases; unmatched bases: 8. Germline V gene data show CDR1 as KGHDR and CDR2 as SFDVKD. This CDR3 has 15 residues. In DNA form, the CDR3 reads TGTGCCACCAGTGATCCCGGGACAGGAGGGAACGAGCAGTACTTC. Translating gives CATSDPGTGGNEQYF.

The chain carries TRBV30 and TRBJ2-1; D remains unclear. V lost 1 base and J lost 4, with 5 bases in between. The CDR3 loop spans 12 amino acids. Looked up from germline, CDR1 is GTSNPN and CDR2 is SVGIG (reference sequence). Written as DNA, the CDR3 is TGTGCCTGGAGTGGACTTTACAATGAGCAGTTCTTC. Translation: CAWSGLYNEQFF. The entire variable domain, with the rest obtained from reference TRBV30 and TRBJ2-1, is as follows: SQTIHQWPATLVQPVGSPLSLECTVEGTSNPNLYWYRQAAGRGLQLLFYSVGIGQISSEVPQNLSASRPQDRQFILSSKKLLLSDSGFYLCAWSGLYNEQFFGPGTRLTVL.

The rearrangement joins TRBV28 to TRBJ2-3; 9 bases line up with TRBD1. Per the germline V gene, CDR1 is MDHEN and CDR2 is SYDVKM. V gave up 4 bases and J gave up 4 bases; unmatched junction bases: 9. This CDR3 contains 16 residues. DNA for the CDR3: TGTGCCAGCAGTTCTCCCGGGACAGGGACCCCAGATACGCAGTATTTT. It translates to CASSSPGTGTPDTQYF.

This chain joins TRBV28 and TRBJ2-3; D may be TRBD1 (5 bases). The ends were cut back, 4 bases at V and 6 bases at J, with 17 bases in the middle. Germline assignment: CDR1 MDHEN and CDR2 SYDVKM. The CDR3 is 15 amino acids. The CDR3 DNA sequence: TGTGCCAGCAGTTCCCTGGGGCGGACCGAGGATACGCAGTATTTT. It codes for CASSSLGRTEDTQYF.

The V gene is TRBV5-1, the J gene TRBJ2-7; 7 bases agree with TRBD1. Losses at the gene ends were 0 bases for V and 9 bases for J; bases not matched to a gene: 9. The CDR3 extends over 14 amino acids. Germline V gives CDR1 SGHRS, CDR2 YFSETQ. The CDR3 region is CASSLEGAWGMQYF. The CDR3 bases are TGCGCCAGCAGCTTGGAGGGGGCCTGGGGGATGCAGTACTTC.

The CDR3 DNA is TGTGCCAGCTCAGCAATGGCGGATACCTACGAGCAGTACTTC. Translated: CASSAMADTYEQYF. The chain is built from TRBV18 and TRBJ2-7; D is ambiguous. V dropped 5 bases and J dropped 2 bases, with 13 bases sitting between them. Germline V gene data show CDR1 as KGHSH and CDR2 as LQKENI. The CDR3 consists of 14 residues.

The chain employs TRBV18 and TRBJ1-1, with a weak D call TRBD1 (6 bases). CDR1 and CDR2 (germline): KGHSH, LQKENI. The CDR3 has 16 residues. V was cut by 2 bases and J by 1 base, with 14 bases left in between. CDR3 protein: CASSPGGQSSNTEAFF. DNA of the CDR3: TGTGCCAGCTCACCAGGAGGACAGAGCTCGAACACTGAAGCTTTCTTT.

This clone was counted a few times. This chain connects TRBV7-6 to TRBJ1-4; TRBD1 agrees at 7 bases. V lost 5 bases to trimming and J lost 3 bases; unmatched junction nucleotides: 6. Germline CDR1 and CDR2: SGHVS and FNYEAQ. The CDR3 has 15 amino acids. The CDR3 reads CASSIRQGPNEKLFF. CDR3 DNA: TGTGCCAGCAGCATCCGACAGGGCCCTAATGAAAAACTGTTTTTT.

This chain uses TRBV7-2 with TRBJ2-3; 16 bases line up with TRBD2. The trim removed 0 bases at V and 2 bases at J, leaving 11 bases unmatched. The CDR3 has 21 amino acids. Germline-derived CDR1 and CDR2 are SGHTA and FQGNSA. In DNA, the CDR3 is TGTGCCAGCAGCTTAGCTTATCCGGGACTAGCGGGAGGGCGGGACACAGATACGCAGTATTTT. Residues: CASSLAYPGLAGGRDTDTQYF.

The chain has TRBV5-6 and TRBJ1-2; D is perhaps TRBD1 (5 bases). This CDR3 comprises 15 residues. V lost 4 bases and J lost 7, with 20 bases in between. Germline CDR1 is SGHDT and CDR2 is YYEEEE. The CDR3 DNA reads as TGTGCCAGCAGCCCAGGGCATCGTCGAGGTCGTGGCTACACCTTC. Translating it yields CASSPGHRRGRGYTF.

The chain has TRBV7-8 and TRBJ2-1; TRBD2 aligns across 12 bases. V was pared by 6 bases and J by 7 bases, with 10 bases of the junction left unmatched. Germline V CDR1 and CDR2: SGHVS, FQNEAQ. CDR3 length: 16 amino acids. This CDR3 is CASRVLAGGRENEQFF. CDR3 DNA: TGTGCCAGCAGGGTCCTAGCGGGAGGGCGGGAAAATGAGCAGTTCTTC.

V usage is TRBV25-1 and J usage is TRBJ2-5; possible D gene TRBD1, 5 bases. This CDR3 is built from 14 residues. V lost 1 base and J lost 3, with 9 bases in between. CDR1 MGHDK and CDR2 SYGVNS come from the germline V gene. The CDR3 region is CASSESGREETQYF. CDR3 nucleotide sequence: TGTGCCAGCAGTGAATCGGGCAGGGAAGAGACCCAGTACTTC.

In its sample, this clone was seen once. The chain combines TRBV11-2 with TRBJ2-7; 11 nucleotides agree with TRBD2. The V gene end was trimmed by 5 bases and the J gene end by 6 bases; junction bases not matched to a gene: 9. The CDR3 is 15 amino acids. Looked up from germline, CDR1 is SGHAT and CDR2 is FQNNGV. CDR3 sequence (DNA): TGTGCCAGCAGCATAACTAGCGGGAGTTCGATCGAGCAGTACTTC. This sequence encodes CASSITSGSSIEQYF.

This chain links TRBV19 with TRBJ2-7; D may be TRBD1 (5 bases). Per germline, CDR1 LNHDA and CDR2 SQIVND (reference sequence). V was shortened by 6 bases and J by 0 bases, with 12 bases between the two germline ends. The CDR3 spans 14 residues. DNA for the CDR3: TGTGCCAGTAGGAACTCAGGGAACTCCTACGAGCAGTACTTC. The encoded protein is CASRNSGNSYEQYF.

This chain joins TRBV11-2 and TRBJ2-3, with D perhaps TRBD2 (6 bases). Germline loops: CDR1 SGHAT, CDR2 FQNNGV. The CDR3 is 15 residues long. V lost 3 bases and J 2 bases, leaving 12 bases between the germline ends. The CDR3 bases are TGTGCCAGCAGCTTCCTAGCGCGGGCCACAGATACGCAGTATTTT. Its translation is CASSFLARATDTQYF.

The chain couples TRBV7-2 to TRBJ1-2, with 11 bases fitting TRBD1. The CDR3 is 16 residues long. With 5 bases clipped from V and 6 bases from J, the junction kept 11 bases outside the gene matches. Germline lookup yields CDR1 SGHTA and CDR2 FQGNSA. This CDR3 is CASSPDRGRGVDGYTF. For the CDR3, the DNA is TGTGCCAGCAGCCCGGACAGGGGGCGAGGGGTGGATGGCTACACCTTC.

There are a few counts of this clone. V gene TRBV7-9 combines with J gene TRBJ1-1, with unresolved D. Germline V CDR1 and CDR2: SEHNR, FQNEAQ (reference sequence). This CDR3 region has 16 residues. Deletions cut 3 bases from V and 1 base from J, with 15 bases between. The CDR3 sequence is CASSLAEGRENTEAFF. The CDR3, as DNA: TGTGCCAGCAGCTTGGCGGAGGGTAGGGAGAACACTGAAGCTTTCTTT. Supplemented by reference TRBV7-9 and TRBJ1-1, the full variable domain reads DTGVSQNPRHKITKRGQNVTFRCDPISEHNRLYWYRQTLGQGPEFLTYFQNEAQLEKSRLLSDRFSAERPKGSFSTLEIQRTEQGDSAMYLCASSLAEGRENTEAFFGQGTRLTVV.

The CDR3 nucleotides read TGTGCCAGCAGTTACCAGGGGTATGCCTACGAGCAGTACTTC. Translated: CASSYQGYAYEQYF. The V gene is TRBV6-2 or TRBV6-3, the J gene TRBJ2-7, with D possibly matching TRBD1 (6 bases). The V end lost 2 bases, the J end lost 2 bases, and 10 bases lay between the germline ends. Germline-derived CDR1 and CDR2 are MNHEY and SVGEGT. This CDR3 contains 14 residues.

The rearrangement joins TRBV28 to TRBJ2-1; 10 positions match TRBD2. Germline V gene data show CDR1 as MDHEN and CDR2 as SYDVKM. Trimming at V came to 3 bases and at J to 9 bases, leaving 2 bases not matched to a gene. The CDR3 extends over 13 amino acids. The CDR3 DNA sequence: TGTGCCAGCAGTTTCGGGACTAGCGTTGAGCAGTTCTTC. It encodes CASSFGTSVEQFF.

The chain employs TRBV28 and TRBJ2-4; 9 nucleotides match TRBD2. This CDR3 comprises 16 residues. Per germline, CDR1 MDHEN and CDR2 SYDVKM. V shed 5 bases and J 1 base; nucleotides not matched to a gene: 6. The CDR3 region is CASSPSGKVAKNIQYF. In DNA form, the CDR3 reads TGTGCCAGCAGTCCTAGCGGGAAAGTGGCCAAAAACATTCAGTACTTC.

The CDR3 DNA reads TGTGCCAGCAGCTTCCATGTACCGGGGACCTACGAGCAGTACTTC. Translated, it gives CASSFHVPGTYEQYF. The chain is built from TRBV7-9 and TRBJ2-7; the D gene is possibly TRBD2 (5 bases). The CDR3 spans 15 residues. The V end was cut by 3 bases, the J end by 2 bases, with 14 bases between. Germline V gene lookup returns CDR1 SEHNR and CDR2 FQNEAQ (reference sequence).

This sequence joins TRBV7-3 and TRBJ2-3; 8 bases fit TRBD2. The CDR3 loop spans 15 amino acids. Germline V gene sequence: CDR1 SGHTA, CDR2 FQGTGA. The J segment lost 1 base and the V segment lost 1 base, leaving 1 base of the junction unmatched. CDR3 residues: CASSLNSGGTDTQYF. CDR3 coding DNA: TGTGCCAGCAGCTTAAATAGCGGGGGCACAGATACGCAGTATTTT.

V is TRBV11-3 and J is TRBJ2-1; 8 bases align to TRBD1. Losses at the gene ends were 1 base for V and 4 bases for J; bases not matched to a gene: 3. Germline-derived CDR1 and CDR2 are SGHNT and YENEEA. CDR3 length: 15 amino acids. The CDR3 coding sequence is TGTGCCAGCAGCTTAGGGGGGACAGGTTACAATGAGCAGTTCTTC. Amino acid sequence: CASSLGGTGYNEQFF.

The table lists this clone with a few counts. The chain recombines TRBV10-2 with TRBJ2-7, with 14 bases that match TRBD2. The germline V gene encodes CDR1 WSHSY and CDR2 SAAADI. The CDR3 runs to 16 residues. J gave up 5 bases and V 4 bases, and 7 bases lay outside the gene matches. The CDR3 sequence is CASSAPGTSGRNEQYF. The DNA of the CDR3 is TGCGCCAGCAGTGCTCCCGGGACTAGCGGGAGAAACGAGCAGTACTTC.

Only one count was recorded for this clone. The V and J genes are TRBV7-2 and TRBJ1-4; 10 bases align to TRBD1. Germline loops: CDR1 SGHTA, CDR2 FQGNSA. The CDR3 runs 14 residues. The junction had 3 bases not matched to a gene; V was cut back by 5 bases and J by 6 bases. The CDR3 loop is CASSKGQGDEKLFF. Written as DNA, the CDR3 is TGTGCCAGCAGCAAAGGACAGGGGGATGAAAAACTGTTTTTT.

This rearrangement joins TRBV7-9 to TRBJ1-5; 8 bases fit TRBD1. The J segment lost 4 bases and the V segment lost 1 base, leaving 9 bases of the junction unmatched. The CDR3 is made up of 17 amino acids. CDR1 is SEHNR, CDR2 FQNEAQ, per germline (reference sequence). CDR3 coding DNA: TGTGCCAGCAGCTTAGGTACAGGGGGGAGAGGGAATCAGCCCCAGCATTTT. It encodes CASSLGTGGRGNQPQHF.

The chain combines TRBV7-8 with TRBJ2-5, with D maybe TRBD2 (5 bases). Per the germline V gene, CDR1 is SGHVS and CDR2 is FQNEAQ. The V end lost 0 bases, the J end lost 4 bases, and 12 bases lay between the germline ends. This CDR3 is 15 amino acids long. As DNA, the CDR3 is TGTGCCAGCAGCTTAGCGTTCGGGGTAGGAGAGACCCAGTACTTC. Amino acids: CASSLAFGVGETQYF.

The chain combines TRBV5-5 with TRBJ2-7; 7 bases are a match to TRBD1. CDR3 size: 14 residues. Germline V gene data show CDR1 as SGHKS and CDR2 as YYEKEE (reference sequence). The junction had 8 bases not matched to a gene; V was cut back by 4 bases and J by 4 bases. The CDR3: CASSAWGQSYEQYF. The CDR3 DNA reads TGTGCCAGCAGCGCGTGGGGACAGAGTTACGAGCAGTACTTC.